One and the same sample provided the 32 T cell receptor beta chains below, sequenced in a study of cytomegalovirus exposure and HLA in healthy donors. 60 Vbeta and 13 Jbeta primers were used in PCR. Generated by immunoSEQ multiplex PCR, the TCRdb table keeps only in-frame clones and is missing some. The table includes approximately 140,000 clones, approximately 70% detected once. Input material: PBMCs. The receptors were sampled from a human donor in good health.

V and J are TRBV2 and TRBJ1-2; 9 bases line up with TRBD1. With 7 bases clipped from V and 5 bases from J, the junction kept 11 bases outside the gene matches. This CDR3 region has 15 residues. Germline CDR1 SNHLY, CDR2 FYNNEI. The CDR3 region has the DNA TGTGCCAGCACTCCCGGGACAGGGTCGTTTTATGGCTACACCTTC. Translating gives CASTPGTGSFYGYTF.

This clone appeared once. The chain links TRBV27 to TRBJ2-2, with 14 bases that match TRBD2. Trimming took 5 bases from V and 7 from J; bases not matched to a gene: 6. This CDR3 has 16 amino acids. CDR1 and CDR2 from the germline V gene are MNHEY and SMNVEV (reference sequence). CDR3 protein: CASSPGLAGGLGELFF. The DNA of the CDR3 is TGTGCCAGCAGTCCCGGACTAGCGGGGGGCCTCGGGGAGCTGTTTTTT.

V is TRBV5-4 and J is TRBJ2-2; D unresolved. This CDR3 contains 13 residues. Deletions cut 4 bases from V and 6 bases from J, with 10 bases between. Germline V lookup: CDR1 SGHNT, CDR2 YYREEE (reference sequence). CDR3 residues: CASSPVGPGELFF. As DNA, the CDR3 is TGTGCCAGCAGCCCCGTGGGCCCCGGGGAGCTGTTTTTT.

This clone has only a few counts. The J gene is TRBJ1-1, the V gene TRBV25-1, with D tentatively TRBD1 (6 bases). Germline values: CDR1 MGHDK, CDR2 SYGVNS. The germline V and J ends were trimmed by 1 base and 6 bases, with 12 bases remaining between them. This CDR3 region has 14 residues. The CDR3 sequence: CASSELGAGPEAFF. CDR3 sequence (DNA): TGTGCCAGCAGTGAATTGGGGGCCGGACCTGAAGCTTTCTTT.

The chain links TRBV19 to TRBJ1-6; weak D call: TRBD1 (5 bases). This CDR3 spans 14 amino acids. The V gene lost 0 bases and the J gene lost 9 bases, with 9 bases spanning the gap. The V gene's germline CDR1 is LNHDA and CDR2 SQIVND (reference sequence). In DNA, the CDR3 is TGTGCCAGTAGTATAGATGAAGGGGTTTCACCCCTCCACTTT. Its translation: CASSIDEGVSPLHF.

The J gene is TRBJ2-5, the V gene TRBV2; the match to TRBD1 covers 8 bases. CDR3 size: 14 residues. Germline lookup yields CDR1 SNHLY and CDR2 FYNNEI. With V trimmed by 6 bases and J by 2 bases, 5 bases remained unmatched. The CDR3 protein is CASRDREEQETQYF. The DNA for the CDR3 is TGTGCCAGCAGGGACAGGGAAGAACAAGAGACCCAGTACTTC. The whole variable domain, filled in from reference TRBV2 and TRBJ2-5, reads EPEVTQTPSHQVTQMGQEVILRCVPISNHLYFYWYRQILGQKVEFLVSFYNNEISEKSEIFDDQFSVERPDGSNFTLKIRSTKLEDSAMYFCASRDREEQETQYFGPGTRLLVL.

The V gene is TRBV4-1, the J gene TRBJ2-1; tentatively, D is TRBD2 (5 bases). Between the trimmed V and J ends, which lost 4 bases and 7 bases, there was a span of 14 bases. Germline lookup yields CDR1 MGHRA and CDR2 YSYEKL. CDR3 length: 14 amino acids. This CDR3 reads CASSPPHGINEQFF. Here the CDR3 DNA reads TGCGCCAGCAGCCCGCCTCACGGGATAAATGAGCAGTTCTTC.

The chain couples TRBV28 to TRBJ1-1, with D uncertain. Germline-derived CDR1 and CDR2 are MDHEN and SYDVKM. The CDR3 runs 12 residues. With 3 bases removed from V and 3 bases from J, the gap between germline ends came to 5 bases. CDR3 bases: TGTGCCAGCAGTTTCAGCGACACTGAAGCTTTCTTT. Translated, it gives CASSFSDTEAFF.

The V and J genes are TRBV4-1 and TRBJ2-5, with D possibly called TRBD1 or TRBD2 (6 bases each). The J call is in doubt because the DNA end fits TRBJ2-7 better. The CDR3 totals 15 residues. The V gene's germline CDR1 is MGHRA and CDR2 YSYEKL. The CDR3 loop reads CASSQGGGGSYEQYF. The CDR3 bases are TGCGCCAGCAGCCAAGGAGGAGGGGGCTCCTACGAGCAGTACTTC.

The V gene is TRBV5-5, the J gene TRBJ2-7; TRBD1 matches 7 bases. This CDR3 is 14 amino acids long. V shed 4 bases, J shed 1 base, and the junction held 5 bases outside the gene matches. The V gene's germline CDR1 is SGHKS and CDR2 YYEKEE (reference sequence). The CDR3 reads CASSLRDSSYEQYF. The CDR3 coding sequence is TGTGCCAGCAGCCTCCGGGACAGTTCCTACGAGCAGTACTTC.

Here the CDR3 DNA reads TGTGCCAGCAGCATAAACAGGGGACGGGAAAAACTGTTTTTT. This sequence encodes CASSINRGREKLFF. V gene TRBV21-1 combines with J gene TRBJ1-4; the table names TRBD1, a call not compared with the DNA. TRBV21-1 is an annotated pseudogene. The CDR3 length is 14 residues.

The V and J genes are TRBV5-6 and TRBJ2-3; tentative D call: TRBD1 (6 bases). The CDR3 covers 15 residues. Per germline, CDR1 SGHDT and CDR2 YYEEEE. The V end lost 5 bases, the J end lost 1 base, and 14 bases lay between the germline ends. The CDR3 DNA reads TGTGCCAGCAGACTCCGGGACACGCGCACAGATACGCAGTATTTT. The encoded protein is CASRLRDTRTDTQYF. Variable domain in full (rest from reference TRBV5-6 and TRBJ2-3): DAGVTQSPTHLIKTRGQQVTLRCSPKSGHDTVSWYQQALGQGPQFIFQYYEEEERQRGNFPDRFSGHQFPNYSSELNVNALLLGDSALYLCASRLRDTRTDTQYFGPGTRLTVL.

The V gene is TRBV29-1, the J gene TRBJ2-7; TRBD2 aligns across 10 bases. The CDR3 is 17 amino acids. Germline CDR1 SQVTM, CDR2 ANQGSEA. Trimming removed 7 bases from V and 0 bases from J; junction bases left unmatched: 15. Here the CDR3 reads CSARTSGNLKSSYEQYF. Here the CDR3 DNA reads TGCAGCGCACGGACTAGCGGAAACCTCAAAAGCTCCTACGAGCAGTACTTC.

The chain links TRBV6-1 to TRBJ2-7, with D hard to call. V lost 2 bases and J lost 6, with 8 bases in between. This CDR3 is 12 amino acids long. In germline, CDR1 is MNHNS, CDR2 SASEGT. CDR3 protein: CASSEWRGEQYF. The CDR3 nucleotides read TGTGCCAGCAGTGAATGGAGAGGCGAGCAGTACTTC.

This chain uses TRBV4-1 with TRBJ1-4; tentative D call: TRBD1 (5 bases). V lost 1 base, J lost 8 bases, and 8 bases lay in between. CDR1 and CDR2 (germline): MGHRA, YSYEKL. This CDR3 region has 13 residues. CDR3 in DNA: TGCGCCAGCAGCCAAGGCGGGACCGAAAAACTGTTTTTT. Translating gives CASSQGGTEKLFF.

In the case of this clone: Other DNA sequences within the sample encode an identical CDR3. The rearrangement uses TRBV27 and TRBJ2-1; unclear D gene. Germline CDR1 MNHEY, CDR2 SMNVEV (reference sequence). This CDR3 has 13 amino acids. Deletions cut 1 base from V and 2 bases from J, with 3 bases between. The CDR3 loop reads CASSLLAYNEQFF. The CDR3 region has the DNA TGTGCCAGCAGTTTATTAGCCTACAATGAGCAGTTCTTC.

V and J are TRBV13 and TRBJ2-7; 7 bases match TRBD1. The J segment lost 0 bases and the V segment lost 5 bases, leaving 7 bases of the junction unmatched. The V gene's germline CDR1 is PRHDT and CDR2 FYEKMQ (reference sequence). CDR3 length equals 15 residues. CDR3 sequence: CASSARDSLSYEQYF. The CDR3 DNA reads TGTGCCAGCAGCGCCCGGGACAGCCTCTCCTACGAGCAGTACTTC.

This sequence joins TRBV27 and TRBJ2-7, with 8 bases identical to TRBD1. The CDR3 contains 15 residues. Germline V gives CDR1 MNHEY, CDR2 SMNVEV (reference sequence). V lost 2 bases, J lost 6 bases, and 9 bases stayed unmatched. The CDR3 nucleotides are TGTGCCAGCAGTTTAATTGGACAGGGCATGTTCGAGCAGTACTTC. Its translation is CASSLIGQGMFEQYF.

The CDR3 reads CASQVGQGNYYGYTF. The CDR3, as DNA: TGTGCCAGCCAGGTCGGACAGGGGAATTACTATGGCTACACCTTC. The rearrangement joins TRBV2 to TRBJ1-2; 9 bases match TRBD1. Germline values: CDR1 SNHLY, CDR2 FYNNEI. The CDR3 loop spans 15 amino acids. V gave up 8 bases and J gave up 3 bases; unmatched junction bases: 10.

The V and J genes are TRBV11-2 and TRBJ1-3; D not resolved. Germline values: CDR1 SGHAT, CDR2 FQNNGV. The CDR3 covers 16 residues. V gave up 2 bases and J gave up 8 bases, with 19 bases separating them. CDR3 loop: CASSLSRVLRRDTIYF. In nucleotides, the CDR3 is TGTGCCAGCAGCTTAAGCCGGGTCCTCCGGAGAGACACCATATATTTT.

V is TRBV9 and J is TRBJ2-1; TRBD2 agrees at 9 bases. This CDR3 has 15 amino acids. V lost 4 bases to trimming and J lost 4 bases; unmatched junction nucleotides: 6. Looked up from germline, CDR1 is SGDLS and CDR2 is YYNGEE. The CDR3 here is CASSPRLAVYNEQFF. DNA of the CDR3: TGTGCCAGCAGCCCTCGACTAGCGGTATACAATGAGCAGTTCTTC.

This chain links TRBV4-1 with TRBJ1-4, with D perhaps TRBD1 (6 bases). CDR3 length equals 15 residues. The germline CDR1 and CDR2 sequences are MGHRA and YSYEKL. V lost 5 bases to trimming and J lost 5 bases, with 15 bases between them. CDR3 coding DNA: TGCGCCAGCAGCTACAGGGCAGGTAGAAATGAAAAACTGTTTTTT. Residues: CASSYRAGRNEKLFF.

In its sample, this clone was seen a few times. The chain uses TRBV23-1 and TRBJ2-7; 8 bases match TRBD1. TRBV23-1 is an ORF; its function is uncertain. This CDR3 contains 12 residues. Losses at the gene ends were 6 bases for V and 5 bases for J; bases not matched to a gene: 3. The CDR3 reads CASRGQGDEQYF. Written as DNA, the CDR3 is TGCGCCAGCAGAGGACAGGGCGACGAGCAGTACTTC.

V gene TRBV4-1 combines with J gene TRBJ2-2; possible D gene TRBD2, 7 bases. Germline V CDR1 and CDR2: MGHRA, YSYEKL. The CDR3 contains 17 residues. Trimming took 3 bases from V and 5 from J, leaving 19 bases between them. Here the CDR3 reads CASSHPTGGGGTGELFF. CDR3 coding DNA: TGCGCCAGCAGCCACCCAACCGGGGGCGGGGGTACCGGGGAGCTGTTTTTT.

The gene calls are TRBV5-4 and TRBJ2-3; TRBD2 aligns across 10 bases. The CDR3 runs 14 residues. Germline-derived CDR1 and CDR2 are SGHNT and YYREEE (reference sequence). V shed 4 bases, J shed 9 bases, and the junction held 8 bases outside the gene matches. CDR3 in DNA: TGTGCCAGCAGCCGTGGGACTAGCGCCGGAACGCAGTATTTT. Amino acids: CASSRGTSAGTQYF. Drawing the rest from reference TRBV5-4 and TRBJ2-3, the complete variable domain is ETGVTQSPTHLIKTRGQQVTLRCSSQSGHNTVSWYQQALGQGPQFIFQYYREEENGRGNFPPRFSGLQFPNYSSELNVNALELDDSALYLCASSRGTSAGTQYFGPGTRLTVL.

The chain carries TRBV5-1 and TRBJ2-7; 8 nucleotides align to TRBD1. This CDR3 is 14 amino acids long. Germline CDR1 reads SGHRS; CDR2 reads YFSETQ. Trimming at V came to 5 bases and at J to 5 bases, leaving 9 bases not matched to a gene. The CDR3 region has the DNA TGCGCCAGCAGTTTTGGACAGGGTCCCCACGAGCAGTACTTC. Translation gives CASSFGQGPHEQYF.

The chain links TRBV2 to TRBJ2-1, with a possible D match to TRBD1 (6 bases). The CDR3 length is 12 residues. Germline CDR1 reads SNHLY; CDR2 reads FYNNEI. Trimming took off 7 bases at V and 4 bases at J, with 8 bases between the two ends. In DNA form, the CDR3 reads TGTGCCAGCAAGCAGGGGTACAATGAGCAGTTCTTC. The encoded protein is CASKQGYNEQFF.

This chain connects TRBV7-3 to TRBJ2-7; no clear D gene. This CDR3 contains 14 residues. With 2 bases removed from V and 2 bases from J, the gap between germline ends came to 10 bases. Germline V gene data show CDR1 as SGHTA and CDR2 as FQGTGA. CDR3 in amino acids: CASSLEPGPYEQYF. The CDR3 nucleotides read TGTGCCAGCAGCTTAGAGCCGGGTCCCTACGAGCAGTACTTC.

This clone was seen only a few times. The chain uses TRBV29-1 and TRBJ2-3; 7 positions agree with TRBD1. V dropped 5 bases and J dropped 0; count of bases not matched to a gene: 5. CDR3 length: 14 amino acids. Germline loops: CDR1 SQVTM, CDR2 ANQGSEA. This CDR3 reads CSVRGQVSTDTQYF. CDR3 DNA: TGCAGCGTTAGAGGACAGGTTAGCACAGATACGCAGTATTTT.

This clone was observed a handful of times. The rearrangement uses TRBV14 and TRBJ2-7; TRBD1 aligns across 9 bases. The CDR3 spans 14 residues. With 4 bases clipped from V and 6 bases from J, the junction kept 7 bases outside the gene matches. From germline, CDR1 is SGHDN and CDR2 FVKESK. The CDR3 here is CASSPTGGLGEQYF. In DNA, the CDR3 is TGTGCCAGCAGCCCTACAGGGGGCTTGGGCGAGCAGTACTTC.

The rearrangement joins TRBV15 to TRBJ2-5; 10 nucleotides align to TRBD1. The V gene's germline CDR1 is LNHNV and CDR2 YYDKDF (reference sequence). With V trimmed by 6 bases and J by 2 bases, 0 bases remained unmatched. The CDR3 covers 13 residues. The CDR3 here is CATRGQGQETQYF. Written as DNA, the CDR3 is TGTGCCACCAGGGGACAGGGGCAAGAGACCCAGTACTTC.

The gene calls are TRBV7-9 and TRBJ1-2; D ambiguous. The V and J ends lost 3 bases and 7 bases respectively, with 9 bases between them. Germline loops: CDR1 SEHNR, CDR2 FQNEAQ (reference sequence). The CDR3 totals 12 residues. CDR3 amino acids: CASSFQTGGYTF. In DNA form, the CDR3 reads TGTGCCAGCAGCTTCCAGACGGGTGGCTACACCTTC. Full variable domain (rest looked up from reference TRBV7-9 and TRBJ1-2): DTGVSQNPRHKITKRGQNVTFRCDPISEHNRLYWYRQTLGQGPEFLTYFQNEAQLEKSRLLSDRFSAERPKGSFSTLEIQRTEQGDSAMYLCASSFQTGGYTFGSGTRLTVV.